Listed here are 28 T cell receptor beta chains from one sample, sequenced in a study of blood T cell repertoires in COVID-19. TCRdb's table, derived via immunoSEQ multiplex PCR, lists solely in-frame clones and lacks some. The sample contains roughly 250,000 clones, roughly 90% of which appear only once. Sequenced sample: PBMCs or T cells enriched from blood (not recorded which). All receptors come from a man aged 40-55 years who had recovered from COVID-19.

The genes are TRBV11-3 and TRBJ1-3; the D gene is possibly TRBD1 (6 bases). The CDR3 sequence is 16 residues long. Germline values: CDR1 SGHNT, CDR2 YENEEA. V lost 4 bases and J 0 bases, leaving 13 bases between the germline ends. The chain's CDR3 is CASSSRTAGSGNTIYF. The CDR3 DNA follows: TGTGCCAGCAGCTCTCGGACAGCCGGCTCTGGAAACACCATATATTTT.

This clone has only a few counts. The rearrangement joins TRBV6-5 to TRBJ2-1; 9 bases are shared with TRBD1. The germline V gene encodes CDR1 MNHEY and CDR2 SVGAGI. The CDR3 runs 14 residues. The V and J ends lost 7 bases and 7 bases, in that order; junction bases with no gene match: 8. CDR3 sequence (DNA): TGTGCCAGCATTCAGCCGGGACAGGGAAATGAGCAGTTCTTC. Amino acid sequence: CASIQPGQGNEQFF.

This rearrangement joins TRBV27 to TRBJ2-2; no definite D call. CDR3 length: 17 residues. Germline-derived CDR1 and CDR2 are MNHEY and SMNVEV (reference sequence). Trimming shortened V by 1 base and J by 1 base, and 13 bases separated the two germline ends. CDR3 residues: CASSLFRSRQNTGELFF. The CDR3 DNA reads TGTGCCAGCAGTTTATTCCGTTCCAGACAGAACACCGGGGAGCTGTTTTTT.

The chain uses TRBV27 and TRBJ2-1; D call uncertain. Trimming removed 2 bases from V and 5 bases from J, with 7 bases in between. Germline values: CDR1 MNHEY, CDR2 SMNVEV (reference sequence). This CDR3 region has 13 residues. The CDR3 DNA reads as TGTGCCAGCAGTTTAATTACAAACAATGAGCAGTTCTTC. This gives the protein CASSLITNNEQFF.

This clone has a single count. The CDR3: CASSFGFSGGGDEQFF. DNA of the CDR3: TGTGCCAGCAGTTTCGGATTCTCGGGCGGGGGGGATGAGCAGTTCTTC. V is TRBV28 and J is TRBJ2-1; 9 positions agree with TRBD2. Trimming at V came to 3 bases and at J to 8 bases, leaving 11 bases not matched to a gene. Germline CDR1 is MDHEN and CDR2 is SYDVKM. This CDR3 contains 16 residues.

As DNA, the CDR3 is TGTGCCAGCAGTTCCCCCCGATCAAAGACACGCATAACCGGTGAAGCTTTCTTT. Protein product: CASSSPRSKTRITGEAFF. The chain recombines TRBV28 with TRBJ1-1; D call uncertain. CDR3 length: 18 residues. Trimming removed 4 bases at V and 7 bases at J, with 28 bases between. Germline CDR1 MDHEN, CDR2 SYDVKM.

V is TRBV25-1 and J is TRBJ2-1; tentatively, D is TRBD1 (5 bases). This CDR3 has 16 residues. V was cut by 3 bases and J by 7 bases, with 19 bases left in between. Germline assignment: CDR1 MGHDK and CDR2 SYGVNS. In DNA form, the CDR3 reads TGTGCCAGCAGTGACACCAACCAGGGTTGGTCGAATGAGCAGTTCTTC. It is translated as CASSDTNQGWSNEQFF. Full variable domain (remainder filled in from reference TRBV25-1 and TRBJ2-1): EADIYQTPRYLVIGTGKKITLECSQTMGHDKMYWYQQDPGMELHLIHYSYGVNSTEKGDLSSESTVSRIRTEHFPLTLESARPSHTSQYLCASSDTNQGWSNEQFFGPGTRLTVL.

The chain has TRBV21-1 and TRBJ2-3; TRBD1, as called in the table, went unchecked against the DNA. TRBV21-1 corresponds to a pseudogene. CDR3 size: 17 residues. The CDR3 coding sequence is TGTGCCAGCAGCACCAAGGGGGCAGGGGGTAGGACAGATACGCAGTATTTT. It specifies CASSTKGAGGRTDTQYF.

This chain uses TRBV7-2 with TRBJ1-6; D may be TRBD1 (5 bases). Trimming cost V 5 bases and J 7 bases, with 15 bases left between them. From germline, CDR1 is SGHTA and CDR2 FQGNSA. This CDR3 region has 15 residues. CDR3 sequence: CASSPQGSDNSPLHF. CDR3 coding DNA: TGTGCCAGCAGCCCGCAGGGTTCAGACAATTCACCCCTCCACTTT.

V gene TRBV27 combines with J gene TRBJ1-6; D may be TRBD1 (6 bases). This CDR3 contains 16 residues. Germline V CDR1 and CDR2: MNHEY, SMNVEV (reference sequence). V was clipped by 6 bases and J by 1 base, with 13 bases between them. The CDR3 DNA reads TGTGCCAGCAGCCAAGGGGGAAGGTCCTATAATTCACCCCTCCACTTT. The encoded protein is CASSQGGRSYNSPLHF.

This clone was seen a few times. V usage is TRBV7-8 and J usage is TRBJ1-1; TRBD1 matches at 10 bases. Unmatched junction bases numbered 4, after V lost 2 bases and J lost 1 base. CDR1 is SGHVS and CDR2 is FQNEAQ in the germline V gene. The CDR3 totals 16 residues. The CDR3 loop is CASSLRDRGSNTEAFF. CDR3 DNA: TGTGCCAGCAGCTTAAGGGACAGGGGCTCGAACACTGAAGCTTTCTTT.

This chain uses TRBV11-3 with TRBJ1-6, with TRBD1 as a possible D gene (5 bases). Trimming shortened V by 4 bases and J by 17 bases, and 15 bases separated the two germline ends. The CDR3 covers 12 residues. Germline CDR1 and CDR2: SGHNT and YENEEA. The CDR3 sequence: CASSWNRNYVHF. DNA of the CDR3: TGTGCCAGCAGCTGGAACAGGAACTATGTCCACTTT.

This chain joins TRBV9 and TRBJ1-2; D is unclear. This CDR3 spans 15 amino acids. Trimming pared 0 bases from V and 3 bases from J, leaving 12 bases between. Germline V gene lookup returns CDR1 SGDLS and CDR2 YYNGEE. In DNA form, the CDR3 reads TGTGCCAGCAGCGTAGACGGCAGGAGGCACTATGGCTACACCTTC. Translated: CASSVDGRRHYGYTF.

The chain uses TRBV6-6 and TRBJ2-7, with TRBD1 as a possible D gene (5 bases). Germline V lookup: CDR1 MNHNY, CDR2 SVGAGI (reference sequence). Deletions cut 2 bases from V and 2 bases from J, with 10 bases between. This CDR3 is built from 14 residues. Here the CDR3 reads CASSYDRNTYEQYF. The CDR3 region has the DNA TGTGCCAGCAGTTACGACAGAAATACCTACGAGCAGTACTTC.

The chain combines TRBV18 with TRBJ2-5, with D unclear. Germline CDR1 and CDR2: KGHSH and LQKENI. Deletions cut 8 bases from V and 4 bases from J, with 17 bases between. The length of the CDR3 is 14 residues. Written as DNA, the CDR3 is TGTGCCAGCCGAAACGACTCGACGGGAGAGACCCAGTACTTC. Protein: CASRNDSTGETQYF.

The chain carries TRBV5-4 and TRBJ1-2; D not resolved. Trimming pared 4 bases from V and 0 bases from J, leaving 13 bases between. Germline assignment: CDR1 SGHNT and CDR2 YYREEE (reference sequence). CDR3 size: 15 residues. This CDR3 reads CASSPSAGANYGYTF. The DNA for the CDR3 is TGTGCCAGCAGCCCGAGTGCCGGAGCTAACTATGGCTACACCTTC.

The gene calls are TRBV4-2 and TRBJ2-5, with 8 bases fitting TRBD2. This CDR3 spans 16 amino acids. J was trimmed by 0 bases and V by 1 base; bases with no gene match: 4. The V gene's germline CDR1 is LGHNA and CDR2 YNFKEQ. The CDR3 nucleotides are TGTGCCAGCAGCCAAGTGGCGGGGGGACACCAAGAGACCCAGTACTTC. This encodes CASSQVAGGHQETQYF.

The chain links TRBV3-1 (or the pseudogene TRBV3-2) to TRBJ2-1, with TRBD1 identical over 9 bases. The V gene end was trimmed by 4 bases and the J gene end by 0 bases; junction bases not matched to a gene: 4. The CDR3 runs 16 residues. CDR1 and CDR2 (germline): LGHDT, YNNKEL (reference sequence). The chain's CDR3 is CASSPGTGSSYNEQFF. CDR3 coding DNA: TGTGCCAGCAGCCCCGGGACAGGGAGCTCCTACAATGAGCAGTTCTTC.

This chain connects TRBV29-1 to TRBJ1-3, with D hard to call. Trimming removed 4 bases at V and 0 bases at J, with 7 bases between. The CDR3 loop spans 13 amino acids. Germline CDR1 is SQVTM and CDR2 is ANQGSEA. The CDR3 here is CSVAYSSGNTIYF. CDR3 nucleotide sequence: TGCAGCGTTGCATATAGCTCTGGAAACACCATATATTTT.

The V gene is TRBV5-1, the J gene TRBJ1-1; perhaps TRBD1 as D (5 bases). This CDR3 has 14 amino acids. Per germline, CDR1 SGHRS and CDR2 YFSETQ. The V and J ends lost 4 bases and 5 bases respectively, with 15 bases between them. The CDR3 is CASSAGLLRTEAFF. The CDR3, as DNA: TGCGCCAGCAGCGCGGGACTCCTGCGGACTGAAGCTTTCTTT. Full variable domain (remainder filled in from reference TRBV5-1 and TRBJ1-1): KAGVTQTPRYLIKTRGQQVTLSCSPISGHRSVSWYQQTPGQGLQFLFEYFSETQRNKGNFPGRFSGRQFSNSRSEMNVSTLELGDSALYLCASSAGLLRTEAFFGQGTRLTVV.

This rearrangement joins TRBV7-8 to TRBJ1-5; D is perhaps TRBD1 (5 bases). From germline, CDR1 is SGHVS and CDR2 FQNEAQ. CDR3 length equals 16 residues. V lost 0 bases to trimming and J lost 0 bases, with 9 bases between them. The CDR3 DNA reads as TGTGCCAGCAGCTTAGCAGGGGTGGGTAGCAATCAGCCCCAGCATTTT. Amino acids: CASSLAGVGSNQPQHF.

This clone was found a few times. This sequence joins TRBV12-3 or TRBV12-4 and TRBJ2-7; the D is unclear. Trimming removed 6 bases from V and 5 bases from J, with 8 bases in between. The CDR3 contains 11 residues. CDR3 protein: CASSVTDEQYF. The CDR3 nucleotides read TGTGCCAGCAGCGTCACGGACGAGCAGTACTTC.

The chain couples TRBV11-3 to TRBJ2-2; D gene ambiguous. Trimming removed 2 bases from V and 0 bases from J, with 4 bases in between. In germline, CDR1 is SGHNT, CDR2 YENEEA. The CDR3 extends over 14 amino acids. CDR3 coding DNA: TGTGCCAGCAGCTTACTAGCGAACACCGGGGAGCTGTTTTTT. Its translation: CASSLLANTGELFF.

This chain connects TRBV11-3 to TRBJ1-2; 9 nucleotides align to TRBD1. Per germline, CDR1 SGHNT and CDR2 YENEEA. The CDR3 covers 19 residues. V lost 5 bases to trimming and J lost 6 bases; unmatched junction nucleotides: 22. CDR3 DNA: TGTGCCAGCAGCCAATCACTCTGCCGGTACAGGGGGCAAAGGAATGGCTACACCTTC. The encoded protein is CASSQSLCRYRGQRNGYTF.

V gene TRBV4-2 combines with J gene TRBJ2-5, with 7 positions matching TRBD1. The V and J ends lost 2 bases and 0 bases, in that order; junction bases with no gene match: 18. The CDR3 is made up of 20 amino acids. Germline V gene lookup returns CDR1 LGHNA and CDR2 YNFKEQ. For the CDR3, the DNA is TGTGCCAGCAGCCAAAGTGCCCTCGCCGGGACAGCTTCGTACCAAGAGACCCAGTACTTC. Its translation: CASSQSALAGTASYQETQYF.

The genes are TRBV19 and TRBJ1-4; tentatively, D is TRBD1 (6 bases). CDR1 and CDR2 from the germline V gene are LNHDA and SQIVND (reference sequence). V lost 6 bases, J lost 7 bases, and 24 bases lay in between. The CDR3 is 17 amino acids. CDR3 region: CASSLPHDQGSGEKLFF. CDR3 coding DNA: TGTGCCAGTAGCCTACCCCACGATCAGGGGTCCGGTGAAAAACTGTTTTTT.

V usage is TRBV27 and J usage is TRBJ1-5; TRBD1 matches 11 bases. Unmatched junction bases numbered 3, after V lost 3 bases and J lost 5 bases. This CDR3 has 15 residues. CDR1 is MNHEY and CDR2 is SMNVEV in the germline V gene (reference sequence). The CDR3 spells CASSFGTGGDQPQHF. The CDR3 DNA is TGTGCCAGCAGTTTTGGGACAGGGGGAGATCAGCCCCAGCATTTT.

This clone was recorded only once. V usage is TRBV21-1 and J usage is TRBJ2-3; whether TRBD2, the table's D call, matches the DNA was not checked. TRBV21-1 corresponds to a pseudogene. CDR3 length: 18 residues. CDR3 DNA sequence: TGTGCCAGCAGCAAAGATTGCGGACTAGCAGCTAGCACAGATACGCAGTATTTT. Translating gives CASSKDCGLAASTDTQYF.